The sequence of this TCR beta chain was determined in a study of monozygotic twins with inflammatory bowel disease. Skipping T cell sorting, the study isolated total RNA directly from whole blood. Germline V gene lookup returns CDR1 SEHNR and CDR2 FQNEAQ (reference sequence). This CDR3 has 16 residues. Findings and limits, study-wide: IBD patients had lower TCRbeta diversity (inverse Simpson) than healthy co-twins. Relative to healthy twins, IBD patients had fewer clonotypes in common with others, a gap that was especially apparent with disease activity.

As to this clonotype: The antigen remains undetermined.

TCRdb re-called the 5' RACE reads; every CDR3 protein appears as one record, without DNA. Its clone listing holds more than 300,000 distinct CDR3 sequences. The origin of this receptor is a human donor with ulcerative colitis or Crohn's disease, or a healthy co-twin of an affected twin (not recorded which). The rearrangement links TRBV7-9 to TRBJ2-1; the TCRdb D gene call, TRBD1, has no DNA to confirm it. The sample comprised blood. The CDR3 here is CASSPTSGPSYNEQFF.